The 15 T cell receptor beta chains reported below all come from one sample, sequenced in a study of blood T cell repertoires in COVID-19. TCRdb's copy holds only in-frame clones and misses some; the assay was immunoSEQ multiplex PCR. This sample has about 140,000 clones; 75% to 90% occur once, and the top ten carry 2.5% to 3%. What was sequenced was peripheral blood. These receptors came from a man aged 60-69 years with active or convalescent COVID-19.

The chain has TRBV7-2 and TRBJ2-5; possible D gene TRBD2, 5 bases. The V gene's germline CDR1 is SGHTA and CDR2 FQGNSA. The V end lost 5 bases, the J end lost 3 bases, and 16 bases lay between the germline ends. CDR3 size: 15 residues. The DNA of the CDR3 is TGTGCCAGCAGCCCGGCGGCTCGGAGGAAAGAGACCCAGTACTTC. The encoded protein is CASSPAARRKETQYF.

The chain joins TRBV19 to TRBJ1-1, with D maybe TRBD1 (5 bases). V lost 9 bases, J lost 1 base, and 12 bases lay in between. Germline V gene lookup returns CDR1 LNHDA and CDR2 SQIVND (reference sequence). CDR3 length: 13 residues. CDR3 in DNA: TGTGCCAGCTCTGGGGCAGCGAACACTGAAGCTTTCTTT. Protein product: CASSGAANTEAFF.

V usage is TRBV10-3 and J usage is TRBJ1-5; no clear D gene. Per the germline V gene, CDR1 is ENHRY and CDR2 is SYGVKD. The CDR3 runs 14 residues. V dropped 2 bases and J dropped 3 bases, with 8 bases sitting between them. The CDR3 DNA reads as TGTGCCATCAGTGAGCCCGAGGTCAATCAGCCCCAGCATTTT. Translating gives CAISEPEVNQPQHF.

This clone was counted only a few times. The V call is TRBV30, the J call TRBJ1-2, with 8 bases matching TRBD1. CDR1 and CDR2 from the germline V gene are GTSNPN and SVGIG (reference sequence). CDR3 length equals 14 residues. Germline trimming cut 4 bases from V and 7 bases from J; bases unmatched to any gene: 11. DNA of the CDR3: TGTGCCTGGATGAAGAGGAGGCAGGGGGCTGGCTACACCTTC. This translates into CAWMKRRQGAGYTF.

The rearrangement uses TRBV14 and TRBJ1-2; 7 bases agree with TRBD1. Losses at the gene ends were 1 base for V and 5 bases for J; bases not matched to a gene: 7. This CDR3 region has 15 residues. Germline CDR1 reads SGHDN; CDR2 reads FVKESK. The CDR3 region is CASSQGSGGRYGYTF. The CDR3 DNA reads TGTGCCAGCAGCCAAGGATCAGGGGGTAGATATGGCTACACCTTC.

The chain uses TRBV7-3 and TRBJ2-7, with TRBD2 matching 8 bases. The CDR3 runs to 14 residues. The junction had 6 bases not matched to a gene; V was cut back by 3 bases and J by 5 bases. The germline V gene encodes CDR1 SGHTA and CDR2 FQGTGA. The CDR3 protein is CASSFIAGSHEQYF. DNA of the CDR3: TGTGCCAGCAGCTTTATAGCGGGGAGTCACGAGCAGTACTTC.

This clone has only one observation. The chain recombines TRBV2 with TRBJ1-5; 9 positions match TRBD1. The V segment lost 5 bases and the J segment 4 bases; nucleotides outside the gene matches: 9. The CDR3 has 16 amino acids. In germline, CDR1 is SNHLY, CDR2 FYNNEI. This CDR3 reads CASSRDRARGNQPQHF. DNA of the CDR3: TGTGCCAGCAGTCGGGACAGGGCCCGGGGGAATCAGCCCCAGCATTTT.

In nucleotides, the CDR3 is TGTGCCAGCAGCCCCAAACTAGCGGTTGTACCCCGGGGTGAGCAGTTCTTC. The encoded protein is CASSPKLAVVPRGEQFF. The V and J genes are TRBV5-8 and TRBJ2-1; 8 bases align to TRBD2. Germline CDR1 and CDR2: SGHTS and YDEGEE. V was pared by 4 bases and J by 9 bases, with 18 bases of the junction left unmatched. The CDR3 loop spans 17 amino acids.

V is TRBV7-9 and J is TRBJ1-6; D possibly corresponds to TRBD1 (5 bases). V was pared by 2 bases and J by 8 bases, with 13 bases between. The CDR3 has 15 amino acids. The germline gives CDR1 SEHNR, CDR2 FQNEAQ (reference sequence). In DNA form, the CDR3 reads TGTGCCAGCAGCTTATCGGGGGTTGGTTATTCACCCCTCCACTTT. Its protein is CASSLSGVGYSPLHF.

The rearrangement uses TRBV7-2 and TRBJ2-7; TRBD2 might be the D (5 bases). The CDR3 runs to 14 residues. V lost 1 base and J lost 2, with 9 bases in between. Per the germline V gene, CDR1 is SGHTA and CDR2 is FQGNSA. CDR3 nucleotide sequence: TGTGCCAGCAGCTTAGGGTACGGGACCTACGAGCAGTACTTC. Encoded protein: CASSLGYGTYEQYF.

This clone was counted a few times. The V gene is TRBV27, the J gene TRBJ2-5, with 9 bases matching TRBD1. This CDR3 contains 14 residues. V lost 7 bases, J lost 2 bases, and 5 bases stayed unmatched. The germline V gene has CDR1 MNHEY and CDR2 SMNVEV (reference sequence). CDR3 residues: CASNAGTGQETQYF. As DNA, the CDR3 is TGTGCCAGCAATGCCGGGACAGGGCAAGAGACCCAGTACTTC.

In nucleotides, the CDR3 is TGTGCCATCAGTGAGTCGAGGGTCACCAGCAAGGATGGCTACACCTTC. Translation: CAISESRVTSKDGYTF. V is TRBV10-3 and J is TRBJ1-2, with D hard to call. This CDR3 is 16 amino acids long. V lost 0 bases to trimming and J lost 6 bases, with 17 bases between them. The V gene's germline CDR1 is ENHRY and CDR2 SYGVKD.

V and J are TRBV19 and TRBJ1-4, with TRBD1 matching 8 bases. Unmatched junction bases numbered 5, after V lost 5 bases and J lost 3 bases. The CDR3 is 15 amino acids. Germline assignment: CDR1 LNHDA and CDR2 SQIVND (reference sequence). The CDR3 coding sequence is TGTGCCAGTAGTGGACAGGGTCGAGCTAATGAAAAACTGTTTTTT. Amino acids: CASSGQGRANEKLFF.

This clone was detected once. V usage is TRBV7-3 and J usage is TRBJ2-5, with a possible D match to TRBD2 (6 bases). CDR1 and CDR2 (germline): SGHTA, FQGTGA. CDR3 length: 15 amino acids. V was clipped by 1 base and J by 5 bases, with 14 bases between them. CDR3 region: CASSLISGGRETQYF. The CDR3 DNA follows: TGTGCCAGCAGCTTAATTAGCGGAGGTCGGGAGACCCAGTACTTC. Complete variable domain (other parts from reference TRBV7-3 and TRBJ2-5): GAGVSQTPSNKVTEKGKYVELRCDPISGHTALYWYRQSLGQGPEFLIYFQGTGAADDSGLPNDRFFAVRPEGSVSTLKIQRTERGDSAVYLCASSLISGGRETQYFGPGTRLLVL.

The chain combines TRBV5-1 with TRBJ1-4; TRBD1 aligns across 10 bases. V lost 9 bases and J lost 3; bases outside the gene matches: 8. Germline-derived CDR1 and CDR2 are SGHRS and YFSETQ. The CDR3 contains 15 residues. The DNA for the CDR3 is TGCGCCACCAGACAGACAGGGGGCGCTAATGAAAAACTGTTTTTT. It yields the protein CATRQTGGANEKLFF.